Following are 2 T cell receptor beta chains from one sample sequenced in a study of T cell clones after liver transplantation. The table came from immunoSEQ multiplex PCR; TCRdb's copy has only in-frame clones and leaves some out. The data show around 60,000 clones, over 55% seen once. The sequencing here drew on CD4+ T cells from blood, taken before liver transplant. The receptors derive from a human donor who received a liver transplant.

The V call is TRBV5-1, the J call TRBJ2-2, with D possibly matching TRBD1 (6 bases). Germline-derived CDR1 and CDR2 are SGHRS and YFSETQ. Trimming left V 0 bases short and J 1 base short, with 10 bases between. The CDR3 totals 16 residues. CDR3 bases: TGCGCCAGCAGCTTGGATGGGGACATGAACACCGGGGAGCTGTTTTTT. Amino acid sequence: CASSLDGDMNTGELFF.

The rearrangement links TRBV2 to TRBJ2-7; 8 bases agree with TRBD2. Germline V gene sequence: CDR1 SNHLY, CDR2 FYNNEI. With 4 bases clipped from V and 6 bases from J, the junction kept 11 bases outside the gene matches. CDR3 length equals 15 residues. Written as DNA, the CDR3 is TGTGCCAGCAGTGGAAACCGGGGGGGCCGCGGCGAGCAGTACTTC. It translates to CASSGNRGGRGEQYF.